Each of the 6 T cell receptor beta chains below was sequenced from the same sample in a study of T cell responses to AZD1222 COVID-19 vaccine. Assay: immunoSEQ multiplex PCR; the TCRdb copy retains only in-frame clones and omits some. This table has under 150,000 clones, roughly 90% appearing once. Here the sequenced sample was peripheral blood, taken on day 0 of AZD1222 vaccination. These receptors were taken from an adult in good health.

V and J are TRBV2 and TRBJ2-3, with TRBD1 identical over 7 bases. J gave up 0 bases and V 1 base, and 1 base lay outside the gene matches. CDR1 is SNHLY and CDR2 is FYNNEI in the germline V gene. The CDR3 has 15 residues. The chain's CDR3 is CASSEGQGSTDTQYF. CDR3 DNA sequence: TGTGCCAGCAGTGAAGGACAGGGAAGCACAGATACGCAGTATTTT.

In regard to this clone: Different DNA sequences within this sample yield the same CDR3. The chain links TRBV6-1 to TRBJ1-1, with a weak D call TRBD1 (6 bases). V lost 0 bases to trimming and J lost 4 bases, with 9 bases between them. This CDR3 has 14 amino acids. Germline-derived CDR1 and CDR2 are MNHNS and SASEGT. CDR3 coding DNA: TGTGCCAGCAGTGAAGCGGGGGGGCCCACTGAAGCTTTCTTT. Translated, it gives CASSEAGGPTEAFF.

The chain combines TRBV18 with TRBJ2-7; D unresolved. The V end was cut by 2 bases, the J end by 2 bases, with 10 bases between. The germline CDR1 and CDR2 sequences are KGHSH and LQKENI. There are 14 residues in the CDR3. CDR3: CASSPGQDPYEQYF. The CDR3 coding sequence is TGTGCCAGCTCACCAGGGCAGGATCCCTACGAGCAGTACTTC.

The genes are TRBV4-1 and TRBJ1-4, with 7 positions matching TRBD1. Germline V lookup: CDR1 MGHRA, CDR2 YSYEKL. The CDR3 consists of 19 residues. Trimming at V came to 1 base and at J to 2 bases, leaving 13 bases not matched to a gene. As DNA, the CDR3 is TGCGCCAGCAGCCAAGTGTTTTCAGGGGGAGGAACTACTAATGAAAAACTGTTTTTT. The encoded protein is CASSQVFSGGGTTNEKLFF.

The V gene is TRBV6-2 or TRBV6-3, the J gene TRBJ2-5, with 8 bases matching TRBD2. This CDR3 has 16 residues. The germline V gene has CDR1 MNHEY and CDR2 SVGEGT. V lost 1 base and J lost 5; bases outside the gene matches: 9. Here the CDR3 reads CASSYFGLAGGETQYF. CDR3 coding DNA: TGTGCCAGCAGTTACTTCGGGCTAGCGGGCGGGGAGACCCAGTACTTC.

This sequence joins TRBV28 and TRBJ1-5; 7 bases are shared with TRBD1. Germline V CDR1 and CDR2: MDHEN, SYDVKM. V dropped 5 bases and J dropped 1; count of bases not matched to a gene: 11. The CDR3 runs 17 residues. The CDR3 protein is CASSPVSQGISNQPQHF. Written as DNA, the CDR3 is TGTGCCAGCAGTCCCGTTTCACAGGGGATAAGCAATCAGCCCCAGCATTTT.